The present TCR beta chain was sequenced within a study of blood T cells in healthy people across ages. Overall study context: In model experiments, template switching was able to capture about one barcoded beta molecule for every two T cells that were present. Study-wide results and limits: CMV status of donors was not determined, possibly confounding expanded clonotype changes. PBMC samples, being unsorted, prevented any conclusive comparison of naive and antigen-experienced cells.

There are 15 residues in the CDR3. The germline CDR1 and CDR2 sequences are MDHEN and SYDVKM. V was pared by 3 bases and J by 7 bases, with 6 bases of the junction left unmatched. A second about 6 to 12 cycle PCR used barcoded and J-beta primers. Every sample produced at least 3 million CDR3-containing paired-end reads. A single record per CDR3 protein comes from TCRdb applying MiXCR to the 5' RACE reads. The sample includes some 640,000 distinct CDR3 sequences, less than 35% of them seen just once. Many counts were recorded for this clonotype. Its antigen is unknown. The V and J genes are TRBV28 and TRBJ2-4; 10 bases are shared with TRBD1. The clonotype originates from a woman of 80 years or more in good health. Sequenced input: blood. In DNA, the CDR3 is TGTGCCAGCAGTTTCCCCGGGACAGGGGTTAACATTCAGTACTTC. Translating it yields CASSFPGTGVNIQYF.